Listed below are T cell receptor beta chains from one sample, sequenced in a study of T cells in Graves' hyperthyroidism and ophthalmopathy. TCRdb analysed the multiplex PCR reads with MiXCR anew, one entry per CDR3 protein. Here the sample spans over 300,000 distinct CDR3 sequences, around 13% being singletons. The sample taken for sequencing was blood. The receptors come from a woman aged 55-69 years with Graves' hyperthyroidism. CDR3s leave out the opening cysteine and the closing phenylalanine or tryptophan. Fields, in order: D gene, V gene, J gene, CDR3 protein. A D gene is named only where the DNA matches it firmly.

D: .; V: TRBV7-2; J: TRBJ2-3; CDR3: ASSAGASTDTQY
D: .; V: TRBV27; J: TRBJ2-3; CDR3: ASSLSGPWDTQY
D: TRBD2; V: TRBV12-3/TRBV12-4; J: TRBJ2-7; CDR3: ASSAGTSSYEQY
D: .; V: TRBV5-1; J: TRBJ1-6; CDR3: ASSLGGSPLH
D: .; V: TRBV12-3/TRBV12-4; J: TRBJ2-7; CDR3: ASSNRGEQY
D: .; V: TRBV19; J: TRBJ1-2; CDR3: ASRTQWTSELGYT
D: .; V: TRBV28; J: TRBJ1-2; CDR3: ASSTPGGTGGYT
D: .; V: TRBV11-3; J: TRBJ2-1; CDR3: ASSTIPPLRGSVEQF
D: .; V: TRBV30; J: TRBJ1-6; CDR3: AWGPPAAVYNSPLH
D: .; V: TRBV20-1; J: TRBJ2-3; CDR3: SAGAGDGSTDTQY
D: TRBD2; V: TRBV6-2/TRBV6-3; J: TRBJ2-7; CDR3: ASSPGLAGVSYEQY
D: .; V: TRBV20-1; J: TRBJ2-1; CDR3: SVTRGRDEQF
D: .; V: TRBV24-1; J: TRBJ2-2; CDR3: ATSEGSRVGELF
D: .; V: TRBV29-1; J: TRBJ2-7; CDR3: SAGASSYEQY
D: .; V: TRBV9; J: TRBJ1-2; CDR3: ASSVEGRPSNYGYT
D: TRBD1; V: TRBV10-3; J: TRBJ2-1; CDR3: AISEGQGKPNEQF
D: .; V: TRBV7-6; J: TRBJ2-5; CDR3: ASSSGVQETQY
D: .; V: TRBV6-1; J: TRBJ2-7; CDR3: ASTIMRGGQKEQY
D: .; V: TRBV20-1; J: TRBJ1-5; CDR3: SARDPGQGYQPQH
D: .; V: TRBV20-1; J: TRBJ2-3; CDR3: SARVGGVSDTQY
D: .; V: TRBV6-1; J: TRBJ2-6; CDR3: ASSYYFGDSGANVLT
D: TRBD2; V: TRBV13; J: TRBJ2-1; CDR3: ASSVTSGAYNEQF
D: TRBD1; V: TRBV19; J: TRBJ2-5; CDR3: ASSPPGQVQETQY
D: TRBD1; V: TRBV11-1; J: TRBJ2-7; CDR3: ASSPGTVKYEQY
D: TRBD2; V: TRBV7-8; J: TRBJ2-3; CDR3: ASSSYSGSGTDTQY
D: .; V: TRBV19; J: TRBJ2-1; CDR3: ASSRVIYYNEQF
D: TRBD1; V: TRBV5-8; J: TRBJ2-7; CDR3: ASSSYLRDRATEQY
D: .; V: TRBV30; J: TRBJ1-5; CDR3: AWSTPPRGQPQH
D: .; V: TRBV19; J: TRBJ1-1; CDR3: ASSIRSGTGRDTEAF
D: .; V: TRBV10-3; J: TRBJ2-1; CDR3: AISEPPGRSSYNEQF
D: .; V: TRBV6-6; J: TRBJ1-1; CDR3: ASSYYDGNTEAF
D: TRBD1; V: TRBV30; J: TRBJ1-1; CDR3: AWSLGQMNTEAF
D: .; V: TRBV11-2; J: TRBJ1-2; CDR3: ASSREGLWAYGYT
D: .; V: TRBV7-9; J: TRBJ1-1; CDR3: ASSPRTWDTEAF
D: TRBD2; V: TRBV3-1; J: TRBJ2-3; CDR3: ASSQDSSGSATQY
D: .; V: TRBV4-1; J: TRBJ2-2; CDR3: ASSPLRGTTGELF
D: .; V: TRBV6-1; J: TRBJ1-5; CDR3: ASSGMQGQPQH
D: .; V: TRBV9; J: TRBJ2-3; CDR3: ASSVATGTPGVTDTQY
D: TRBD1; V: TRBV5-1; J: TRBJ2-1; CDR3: ASSTRTGGNEQF
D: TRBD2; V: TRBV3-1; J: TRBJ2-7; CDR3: ASSHLAGVYEQY
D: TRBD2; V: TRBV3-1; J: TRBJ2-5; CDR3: ASSQEKRETETQY
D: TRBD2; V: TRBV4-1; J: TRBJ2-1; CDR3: ASSRFLAGDYNEQF
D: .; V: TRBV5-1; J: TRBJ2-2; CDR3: ASSLATANTGELF
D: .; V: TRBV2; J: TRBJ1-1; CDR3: ASSQDRGGTEAF
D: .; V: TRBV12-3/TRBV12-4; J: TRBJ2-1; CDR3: ASRRLDEQF
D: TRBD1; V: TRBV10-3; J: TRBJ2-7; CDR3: AISESGQGLSYEQY
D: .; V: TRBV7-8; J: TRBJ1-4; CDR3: ASSLELAEKLF
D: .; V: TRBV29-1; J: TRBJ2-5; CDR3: SGLFGETQY
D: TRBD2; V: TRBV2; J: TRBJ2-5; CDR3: ASSALAVQETQY
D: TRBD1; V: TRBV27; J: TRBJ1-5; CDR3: ASSLGQGGSGPQH
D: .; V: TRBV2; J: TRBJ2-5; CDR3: ASSGTLGIETQY
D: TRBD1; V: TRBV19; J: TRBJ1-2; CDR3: ASTWGQGGSYGYT
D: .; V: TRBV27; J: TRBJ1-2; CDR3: ASSSLGQPYYGYT
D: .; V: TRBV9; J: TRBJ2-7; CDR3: ASSVGASREQY
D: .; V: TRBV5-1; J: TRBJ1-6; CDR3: ASSLEAGVDSPLH
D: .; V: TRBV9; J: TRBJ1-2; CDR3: ASSVGEGVDGYT